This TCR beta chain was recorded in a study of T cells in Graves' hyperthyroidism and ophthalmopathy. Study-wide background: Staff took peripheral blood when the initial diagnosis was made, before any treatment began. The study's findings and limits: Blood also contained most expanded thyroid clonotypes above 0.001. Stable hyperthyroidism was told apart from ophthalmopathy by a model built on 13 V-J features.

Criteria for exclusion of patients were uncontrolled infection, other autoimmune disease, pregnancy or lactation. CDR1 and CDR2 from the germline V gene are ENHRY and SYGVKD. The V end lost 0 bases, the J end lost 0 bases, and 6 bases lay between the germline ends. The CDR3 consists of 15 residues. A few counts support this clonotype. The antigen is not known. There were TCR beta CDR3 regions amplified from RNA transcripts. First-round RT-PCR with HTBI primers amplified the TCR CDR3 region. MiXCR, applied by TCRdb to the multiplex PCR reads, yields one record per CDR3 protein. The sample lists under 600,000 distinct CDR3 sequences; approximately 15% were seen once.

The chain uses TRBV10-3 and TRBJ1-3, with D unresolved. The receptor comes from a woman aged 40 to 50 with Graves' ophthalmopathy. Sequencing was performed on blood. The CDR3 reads CAISESPLSGNTIYF. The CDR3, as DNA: TGTGCCATCAGTGAGTCTCCCCTCTCTGGAAACACCATATATTTT.